This TCR beta chain was observed in a study of cytomegalovirus exposure and HLA in healthy donors. The CDR3 is made up of 21 amino acids. V lost 1 base to trimming and J lost 1 base; unmatched junction nucleotides: 17. From germline, CDR1 is GTSNPN and CDR2 SVGIG (reference sequence). PCR primers comprised 60 Vbeta and 13 Jbeta primers. In the original processing: A follow-up analysis tallied 60 million to 85 million unique TCR beta chains, roughly 11 million shared. Sequencing used immunoSEQ multiplex PCR; TCRdb keeps in-frame clones, though not all of them. That table supplies the V and J calls and clone size; D and trimming were determined from the DNA. The data contain about 110,000 clones, around 79% of them singletons. This clone was detected once.

Sequences were obtained from PBMCs. This receptor was taken from a woman aged 25 to 39 in good health and CMV-seronegative. This chain connects TRBV30 to TRBJ2-1, with 12 bases matching TRBD2. Here the CDR3 reads CAWSGGRFRTSGKNSYNEQFF. CDR3 DNA sequence: TGTGCCTGGAGTGGTGGCCGTTTTAGGACTAGCGGGAAAAATTCCTACAATGAGCAGTTCTTC.